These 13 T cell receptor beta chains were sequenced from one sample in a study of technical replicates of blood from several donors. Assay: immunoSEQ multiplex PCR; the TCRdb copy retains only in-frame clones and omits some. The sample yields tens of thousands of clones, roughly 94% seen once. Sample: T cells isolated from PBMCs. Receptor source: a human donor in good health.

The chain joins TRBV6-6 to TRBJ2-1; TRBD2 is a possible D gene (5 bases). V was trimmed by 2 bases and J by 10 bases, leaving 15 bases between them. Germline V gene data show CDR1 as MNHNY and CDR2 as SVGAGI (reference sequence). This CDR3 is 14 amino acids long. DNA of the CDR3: TGTGCCAGCAGTTACAGCCGGGATGGCGGCGAGCAGTTCTTC. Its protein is CASSYSRDGGEQFF.

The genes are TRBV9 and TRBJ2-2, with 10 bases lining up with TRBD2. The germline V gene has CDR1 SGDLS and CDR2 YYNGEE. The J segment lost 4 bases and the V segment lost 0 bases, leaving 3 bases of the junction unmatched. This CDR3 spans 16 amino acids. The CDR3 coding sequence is TGTGCCAGCAGCGTAGAGTTAGCGGGGGGCACCGGGGAGCTGTTTTTT. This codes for CASSVELAGGTGELFF.

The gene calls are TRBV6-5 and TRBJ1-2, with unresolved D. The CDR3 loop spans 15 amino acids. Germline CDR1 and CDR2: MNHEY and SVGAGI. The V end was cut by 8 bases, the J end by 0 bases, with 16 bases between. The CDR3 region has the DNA TGTGCCAGCGCCGCGCCTATGAATACTAACTATGGCTACACCTTC. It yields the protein CASAAPMNTNYGYTF.

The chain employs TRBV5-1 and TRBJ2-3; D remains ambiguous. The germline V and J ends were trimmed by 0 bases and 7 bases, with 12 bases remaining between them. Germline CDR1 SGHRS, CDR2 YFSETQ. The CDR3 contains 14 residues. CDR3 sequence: CASSLGASSYTQYF. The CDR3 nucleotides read TGCGCCAGCAGCTTGGGCGCTTCGAGCTATACGCAGTATTTT.

The CDR3 spells CASSLSRTGYNYGYTF. The CDR3 DNA reads as TGTGCCAGCAGCTTATCCCGGACAGGGTATAACTATGGCTACACCTTC. The chain is built from TRBV7-2 and TRBJ1-2; 8 positions agree with TRBD1. CDR1 and CDR2 from the germline V gene are SGHTA and FQGNSA. Trimming removed 2 bases from V and 1 base from J; junction bases left unmatched: 6. This CDR3 is 16 amino acids long.

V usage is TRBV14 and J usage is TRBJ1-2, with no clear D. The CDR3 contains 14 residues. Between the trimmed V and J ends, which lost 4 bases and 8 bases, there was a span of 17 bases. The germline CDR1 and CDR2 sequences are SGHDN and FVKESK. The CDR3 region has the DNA TGTGCCAGCAGCCCATGGGCGGGCGGAGGGGGCTACACCTTC. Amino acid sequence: CASSPWAGGGGYTF.

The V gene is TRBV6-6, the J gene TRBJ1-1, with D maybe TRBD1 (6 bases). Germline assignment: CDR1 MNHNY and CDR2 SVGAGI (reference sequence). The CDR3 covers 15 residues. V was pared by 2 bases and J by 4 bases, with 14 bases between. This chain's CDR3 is CASSYLRGRGTEAFF. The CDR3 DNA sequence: TGTGCCAGCAGTTACCTCAGGGGCCGCGGCACTGAAGCTTTCTTT.

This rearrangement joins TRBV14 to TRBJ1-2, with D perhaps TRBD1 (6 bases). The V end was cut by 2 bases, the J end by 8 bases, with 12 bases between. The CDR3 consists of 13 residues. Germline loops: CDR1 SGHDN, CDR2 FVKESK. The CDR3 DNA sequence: TGTGCCAGCAGCCAAACAGGGTGGGAGGGCTACACCTTC. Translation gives CASSQTGWEGYTF. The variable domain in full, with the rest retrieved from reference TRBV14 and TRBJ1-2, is EAGVTQFPSHSVIEKGQTVTLRCDPISGHDNLYWYRRVMGKEIKFLLHFVKESKQDESGMPNNRFLAERTGGTYSTLKVQPAELEDSGVYFCASSQTGWEGYTFGSGTRLTVV.

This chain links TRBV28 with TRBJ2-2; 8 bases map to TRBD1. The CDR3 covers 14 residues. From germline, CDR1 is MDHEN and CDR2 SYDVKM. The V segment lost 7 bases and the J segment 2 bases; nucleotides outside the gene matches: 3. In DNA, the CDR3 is TGTGCCAGCACCCCAGGGGGCAACACCGGGGAGCTGTTTTTT. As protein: CASTPGGNTGELFF.

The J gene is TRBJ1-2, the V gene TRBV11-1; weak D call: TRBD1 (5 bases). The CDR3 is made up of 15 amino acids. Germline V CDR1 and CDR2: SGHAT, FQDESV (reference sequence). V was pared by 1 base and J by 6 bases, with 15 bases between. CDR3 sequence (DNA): TGTGCCAGCAGCTTAGAGGGCAGGGAGGAGGATGGCTACACCTTC. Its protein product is CASSLEGREEDGYTF.

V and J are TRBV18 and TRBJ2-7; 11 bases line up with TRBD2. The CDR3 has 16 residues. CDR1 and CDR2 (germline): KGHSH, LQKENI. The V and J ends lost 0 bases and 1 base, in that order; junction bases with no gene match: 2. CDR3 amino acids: CASSPPGLAESYEQYF. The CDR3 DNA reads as TGTGCCAGCTCACCACCGGGACTAGCGGAGTCCTACGAGCAGTACTTC.

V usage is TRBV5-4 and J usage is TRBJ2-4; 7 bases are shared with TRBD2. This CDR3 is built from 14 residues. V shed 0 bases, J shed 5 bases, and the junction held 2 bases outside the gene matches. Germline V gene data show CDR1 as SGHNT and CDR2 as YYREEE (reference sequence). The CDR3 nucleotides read TGTGCCAGCAGCTTGGGCGGGAGCCAAAACATTCAGTACTTC. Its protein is CASSLGGSQNIQYF.

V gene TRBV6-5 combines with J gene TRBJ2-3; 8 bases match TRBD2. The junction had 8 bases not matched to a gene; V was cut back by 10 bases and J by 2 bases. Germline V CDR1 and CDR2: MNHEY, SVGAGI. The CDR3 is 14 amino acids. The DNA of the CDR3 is TGTGCCACCTCGACTAGCGAATTCACAGATACGCAGTATTTT. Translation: CATSTSEFTDTQYF.